This entry features one TCR beta chain sequence. The source of the sample is a study of T cells after yellow fever vaccination. TCRdb redid the calling of the 5' RACE reads with MiXCR, one entry per CDR3 protein. The sample includes more than 300,000 distinct CDR3 sequences, around a tenth of them seen just once. The CDR3 is 14 amino acids. Germline V gives CDR1 MGHRA, CDR2 YSYEKL. The V end was cut by 4 bases, the J end by 4 bases, with 13 bases between. This sample comprised CD4+ T cells sorted from PBMCs, obtained 45 days after the yellow fever booster vaccination. The chain joins TRBV4-1 to TRBJ1-2; D uncertain. This clonotype was obtained from a man younger than 35 who received the YFV17D yellow fever vaccine. CDR3 sequence reads: CASSPVPGVYGYTF. CDR3 nucleotides: TGCGCCAGCAGCCCGGTTCCGGGTGTCTATGGCTACACCTTC.